Following are 7 T cell receptor beta chains from one sample sequenced in a study of blood T cell repertoires in COVID-19. Sequenced by immunoSEQ multiplex PCR; TCRdb stores in-frame clones only, minus some. In the table there are approximately 210,000 clones, 70% to 90% of which are singletons. The specimen was peripheral blood. The receptors stem from a woman in her 70s with acute or convalescent COVID-19.

Points on this clone: The identical CDR3 is also encoded by other nucleotide sequences in the sample. This chain links TRBV9 with TRBJ1-5; no firm D call. This CDR3 comprises 15 residues. Germline V gene data show CDR1 as SGDLS and CDR2 as YYNGEE. The V and J ends lost 0 bases and 2 bases respectively, with 9 bases between them. CDR3 nucleotide sequence: TGTGCCAGCAGCGTAGGTCCCGGGGGCAATCAGCCCCAGCATTTT. Translation: CASSVGPGGNQPQHF.

The J gene is TRBJ1-3, the V gene TRBV10-3; D gene uncertain. CDR3 length equals 14 residues. The V and J ends lost 3 bases and 4 bases respectively, with 10 bases between them. Germline CDR1 ENHRY, CDR2 SYGVKD. CDR3 sequence: CAISDRPLGNTIYF. In DNA form, the CDR3 reads TGTGCCATCAGTGACAGGCCGCTAGGAAACACCATATATTTT.

The chain carries TRBV5-6 and TRBJ1-1, with D maybe TRBD1 (5 bases). Trimming took off 0 bases at V and 1 base at J, with 13 bases between the two ends. This CDR3 is built from 16 residues. CDR1 and CDR2 (germline): SGHDT, YYEEEE. The CDR3 loop reads CASSLEPGHWNTEAFF. CDR3 bases: TGTGCCAGCAGCTTGGAACCAGGACACTGGAACACTGAAGCTTTCTTT. Supplemented by reference TRBV5-6 and TRBJ1-1, the full variable domain reads DAGVTQSPTHLIKTRGQQVTLRCSPKSGHDTVSWYQQALGQGPQFIFQYYEEEERQRGNFPDRFSGHQFPNYSSELNVNALLLGDSALYLCASSLEPGHWNTEAFFGQGTRLTVV.

This clone was recorded only once. V gene TRBV10-3 combines with J gene TRBJ2-7; the match to TRBD1 covers 12 bases. CDR1 is ENHRY and CDR2 is SYGVKD in the germline V gene. This CDR3 has 15 amino acids. The V gene end was trimmed by 6 bases and the J gene end by 5 bases; junction bases not matched to a gene: 8. In DNA form, the CDR3 reads TGTGCCATCAGGGGACTAGGGACAGGGGGCCACGAGCAGTACTTC. It is translated as CAIRGLGTGGHEQYF.

This clone was observed a single time. This chain links TRBV10-1 with TRBJ2-7, with 7 bases aligning to TRBD1. The CDR3 loop spans 14 amino acids. V lost 1 base and J lost 6; bases outside the gene matches: 6. Per germline, CDR1 WNHNN and CDR2 SYGVQD (reference sequence). CDR3 region: CASSEFVQGTEQYF. The CDR3 coding sequence is TGCGCCAGCAGTGAGTTCGTACAGGGGACCGAGCAGTACTTC.

This clone was found a few times. V usage is TRBV27 and J usage is TRBJ1-6; TRBD1 matches 8 bases. This CDR3 has 14 residues. V gave up 2 bases and J gave up 10 bases; unmatched junction bases: 4. Per germline, CDR1 MNHEY and CDR2 SMNVEV (reference sequence). The CDR3 reads CASSLGQGRSPLHF. CDR3 nucleotide sequence: TGTGCCAGCAGTTTAGGACAGGGACGATCACCCCTCCACTTT.

J is TRBJ2-2 and V is TRBV9; tentative D call: TRBD2 (5 bases). Trimming took off 4 bases at V and 1 base at J, with 14 bases between the two ends. Per germline, CDR1 SGDLS and CDR2 YYNGEE. The CDR3 covers 16 residues. The CDR3 bases are TGTGCCAGCAGCTCCGGACTGAACTTGAACACCGGGGAGCTGTTTTTT. Its protein is CASSSGLNLNTGELFF. Complete variable domain (other parts from reference TRBV9 and TRBJ2-2): DSGVTQTPKHLITATGQRVTLRCSPRSGDLSVYWYQQSLDQGLQFLIQYYNGEERAKGNILERFSAQQFPDLHSELNLSSLELGDSALYFCASSSGLNLNTGELFFGEGSRLTVL.